The entry below gives a single TCR beta chain sequence along with its context. The CDR3 is 13 residues long. Per germline, CDR1 KGHSH and CDR2 LQKENI. V was cut by 8 bases and J by 7 bases, with 15 bases left in between. TCRdb re-analysed the RT-PCR reads in MiXCR, keeping a single row per CDR3 protein. The sample lists about 680,000 distinct CDR3 sequences, 13% to 15% seen once, with 3.6% in the top ten. The rearrangement uses TRBV18 and TRBJ1-5; no clear D gene. Sequences were obtained from memory CD4+ T cells from blood. The TCR originated in a female donor in good health, serving as a healthy control. The CDR3 spells CASADSLDQPQHF. The CDR3 DNA reads as TGTGCCAGCGCCGACTCGCTCGACCAGCCCCAGCATTTT.